This entry describes one T cell receptor (beta chain). Its antigen is unidentified. These data come from a study of T cell responses to AZD1222 COVID-19 vaccine. TCRdb's table, derived via immunoSEQ multiplex PCR, lists solely in-frame clones and lacks some. The sample has about 150,000 clones, about nine tenths seen once. Germline loops: CDR1 SGHDT, CDR2 YYEEEE. This CDR3 has 13 amino acids. V lost 4 bases and J 3 bases, leaving 11 bases between the germline ends. Overall study findings and caveats: After two AZD1222 doses, spike-specific TCR breadth and depth rose versus day 0.

The genes are TRBV5-6 and TRBJ2-7; no clear D. The sequencing here drew on peripheral blood, taken 28 days after the second AZD1222 dose. This receptor was identified in an adult who received the AZD1222 COVID-19 vaccine. CDR3 loop: CASSRATVYEQYF. The CDR3 DNA follows: TGTGCCAGCAGCCGCGCTACAGTCTACGAGCAGTACTTC.